Listed here is a single TCR beta chain. V was clipped by 8 bases and J by 8 bases, with 12 bases between them. CDR3 length: 11 amino acids. Germline V CDR1 and CDR2: DFQATT, SNEGSKA (reference sequence). The record originates from a study of blood T cell repertoires in COVID-19. Study in general: Specimens from acute and convalescent COVID-19 originated in the United States, Italy and Spain. From T cells, B-cell-depleted T cells, or PBMCs came the material, which was cDNA or gDNA.

In the original processing: For nucleated cells, counts were estimated from reference gene primer amplification. Clones were sequenced by immunoSEQ multiplex PCR, and TCRdb holds only the in-frame ones, with some missing. That table supplies the V and J calls and clone size; D and trimming were determined from the DNA. The sample records under 110,000 clones, around 87% being singletons. The chain joins TRBV20-1 to TRBJ1-4; D unresolved. The receptor comes from a young woman with acute or convalescent COVID-19. The sequencing input was peripheral blood. CDR3: CSFVQTEKLFF. The CDR3 coding sequence is TGCAGTTTCGTACAGACAGAAAAACTGTTTTTT.